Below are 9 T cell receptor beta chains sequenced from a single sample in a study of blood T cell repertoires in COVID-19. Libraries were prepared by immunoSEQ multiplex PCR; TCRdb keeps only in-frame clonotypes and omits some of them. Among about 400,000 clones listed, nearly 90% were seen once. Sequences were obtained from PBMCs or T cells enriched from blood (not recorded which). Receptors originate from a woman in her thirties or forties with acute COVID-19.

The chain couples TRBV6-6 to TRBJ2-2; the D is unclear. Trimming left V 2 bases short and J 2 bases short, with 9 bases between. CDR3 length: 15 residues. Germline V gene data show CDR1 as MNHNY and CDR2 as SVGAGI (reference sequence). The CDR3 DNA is TGTGCCAGCAGTTACGGGCAGATCAACACCGGGGAGCTGTTTTTT. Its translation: CASSYGQINTGELFF.

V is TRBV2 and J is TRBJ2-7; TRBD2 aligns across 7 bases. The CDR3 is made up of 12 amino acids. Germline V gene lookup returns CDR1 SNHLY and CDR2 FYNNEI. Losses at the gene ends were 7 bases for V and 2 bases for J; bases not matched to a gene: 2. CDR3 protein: CASKRDPYEQYF. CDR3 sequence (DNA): TGTGCCAGCAAGCGGGACCCCTACGAGCAGTACTTC.

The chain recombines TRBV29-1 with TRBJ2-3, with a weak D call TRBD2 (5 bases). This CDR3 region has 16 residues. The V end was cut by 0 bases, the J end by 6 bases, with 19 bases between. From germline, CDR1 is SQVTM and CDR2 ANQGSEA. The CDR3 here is CSVEDQGSGFPDTQYF. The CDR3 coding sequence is TGCAGCGTTGAAGATCAAGGTTCGGGGTTCCCTGATACGCAGTATTTT.

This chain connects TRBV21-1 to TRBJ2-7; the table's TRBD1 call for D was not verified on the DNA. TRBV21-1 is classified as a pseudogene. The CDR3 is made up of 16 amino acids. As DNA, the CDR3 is TGTGCCAGCAGCGACAATAACGGGACAGTCCTTTACGAGCAGTACTTC. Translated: CASSDNNGTVLYEQYF.

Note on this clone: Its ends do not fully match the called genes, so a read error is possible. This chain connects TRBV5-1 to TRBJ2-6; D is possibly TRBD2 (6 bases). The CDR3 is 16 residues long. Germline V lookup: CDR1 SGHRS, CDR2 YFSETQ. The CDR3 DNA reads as TGCGCCAGCAGTTTGGACGGGAGCTCTGGGGCCAACGTCCTGACTTTC. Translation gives CASSLDGSSGANVLTF. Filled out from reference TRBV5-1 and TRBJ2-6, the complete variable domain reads KAGVTQTPRYLIKTRGQQVTLSCSPISGHRSVSWYQQTPGQGLQFLFEYFSETQRNKGNFPGRFSGRQFSNSRSEMNVSTLELGDSALYLCASSLDGSSGANVLTFGAGSRLTVL.

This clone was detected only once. CDR3 nucleotide sequence: TGTGCCAGCAGTTACTCCACAGACAACACTGAAGCTTTCTTT. Translation gives CASSYSTDNTEAFF. J is TRBJ1-1 and V is TRBV6-5; D not resolved. V lost 0 bases, J lost 2 bases, and 7 bases lay in between. The CDR3 loop spans 14 amino acids. The germline CDR1 and CDR2 sequences are MNHEY and SVGAGI.

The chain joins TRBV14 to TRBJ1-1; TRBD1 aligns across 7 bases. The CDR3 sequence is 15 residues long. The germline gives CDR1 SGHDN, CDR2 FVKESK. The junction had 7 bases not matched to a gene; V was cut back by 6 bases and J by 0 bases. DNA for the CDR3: TGTGCCAGCAGTACAGGGGTTCAAATGAACACTGAAGCTTTCTTT. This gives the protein CASSTGVQMNTEAFF. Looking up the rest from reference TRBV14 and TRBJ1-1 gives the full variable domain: EAGVTQFPSHSVIEKGQTVTLRCDPISGHDNLYWYRRVMGKEIKFLLHFVKESKQDESGMPNNRFLAERTGGTYSTLKVQPAELEDSGVYFCASSTGVQMNTEAFFGQGTRLTVV.

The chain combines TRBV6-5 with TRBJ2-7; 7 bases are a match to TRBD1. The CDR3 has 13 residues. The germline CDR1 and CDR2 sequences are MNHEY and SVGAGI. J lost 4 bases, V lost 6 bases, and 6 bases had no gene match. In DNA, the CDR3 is TGTGCCAGCAGAAGACAGGGAGAGTACGAGCAGTACTTC. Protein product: CASRRQGEYEQYF.

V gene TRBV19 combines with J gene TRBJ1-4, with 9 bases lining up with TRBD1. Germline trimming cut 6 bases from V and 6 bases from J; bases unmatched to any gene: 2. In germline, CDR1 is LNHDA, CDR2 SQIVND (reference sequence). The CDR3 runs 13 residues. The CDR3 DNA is TGTGCCAGTAGCCGGGACAGGGATGAAAAACTGTTTTTT. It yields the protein CASSRDRDEKLFF.